This entry concerns a single T cell receptor (beta chain). TCRdb reprocessed the 5' RACE reads via MiXCR and lists one record per CDR3 protein. The data contain around 320,000 distinct CDR3 sequences, approximately 10% of them singletons. The data belong to a study of T cells after yellow fever vaccination. The germline V and J ends were trimmed by 10 bases and 3 bases, with 10 bases remaining between them. Germline CDR1 ENHRY, CDR2 SYGVKD. The CDR3 sequence is 11 residues long. The chain employs TRBV10-3 and TRBJ2-7, with a tentative D call TRBD2 (6 bases). Material: CD4+ T cells sorted from PBMCs, obtained 5 days after the yellow fever booster vaccination. The sequence was collected from a man between 18 and 29 years old who received the YFV17D yellow fever vaccine. DNA of the CDR3: TGTGCCACCGACGGGGGCTACGAGCAGTACTTC. Amino acids: CATDGGYEQYF.